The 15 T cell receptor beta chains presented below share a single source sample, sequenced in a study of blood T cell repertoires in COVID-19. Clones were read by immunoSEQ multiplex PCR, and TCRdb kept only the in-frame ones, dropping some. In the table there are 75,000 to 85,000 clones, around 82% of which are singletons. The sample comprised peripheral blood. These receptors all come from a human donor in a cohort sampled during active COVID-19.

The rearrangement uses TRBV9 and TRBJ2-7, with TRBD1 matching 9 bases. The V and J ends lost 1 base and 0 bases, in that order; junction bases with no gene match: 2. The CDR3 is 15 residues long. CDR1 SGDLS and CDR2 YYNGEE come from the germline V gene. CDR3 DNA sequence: TGTGCCAGCAGCGTACAGGACAGGGGCTCCTACGAGCAGTACTTC. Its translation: CASSVQDRGSYEQYF.

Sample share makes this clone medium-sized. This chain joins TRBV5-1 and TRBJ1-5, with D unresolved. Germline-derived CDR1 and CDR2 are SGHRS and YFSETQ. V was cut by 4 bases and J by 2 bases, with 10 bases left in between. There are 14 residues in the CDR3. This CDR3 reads CASSMGQGNQPQHF. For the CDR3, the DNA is TGCGCCAGCAGCATGGGTCAGGGCAATCAGCCCCAGCATTTT.

As DNA, the CDR3 is TGTGCCAGCAGCTTAGCCAGGGGCAACGAGCAGTACTTC. It translates to CASSLARGNEQYF. The V and J genes are TRBV7-8 and TRBJ2-7, with TRBD1 as a possible D gene (6 bases). Trimming took off 0 bases at V and 5 bases at J, with 8 bases between the two ends. There are 13 residues in the CDR3. Germline V CDR1 and CDR2: SGHVS, FQNEAQ.

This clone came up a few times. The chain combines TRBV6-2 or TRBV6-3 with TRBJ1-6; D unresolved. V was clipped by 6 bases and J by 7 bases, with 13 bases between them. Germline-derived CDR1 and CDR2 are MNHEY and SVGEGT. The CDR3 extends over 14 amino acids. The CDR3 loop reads CASSGPSRNSPLHF. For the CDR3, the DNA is TGTGCCAGCAGCGGCCCGTCGCGGAATTCACCCCTCCACTTT.

CDR3 amino acids: CASSEYLVAEAFF. As DNA, the CDR3 is TGTGCCAGCAGTGAGTATTTAGTAGCTGAAGCTTTCTTT. V gene TRBV6-1 combines with J gene TRBJ1-1, with D uncertain. The V end lost 3 bases, the J end lost 6 bases, and 11 bases lay between the germline ends. The CDR3 is 13 residues long. The germline V gene has CDR1 MNHNS and CDR2 SASEGT.

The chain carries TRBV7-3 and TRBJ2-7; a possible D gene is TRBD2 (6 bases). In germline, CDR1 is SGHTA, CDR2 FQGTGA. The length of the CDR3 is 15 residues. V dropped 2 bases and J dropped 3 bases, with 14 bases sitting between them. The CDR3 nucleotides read TGTGCCAGCAGCTTATCTCGGGAGCATATCTACGAGCAGTACTTC. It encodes CASSLSREHIYEQYF.

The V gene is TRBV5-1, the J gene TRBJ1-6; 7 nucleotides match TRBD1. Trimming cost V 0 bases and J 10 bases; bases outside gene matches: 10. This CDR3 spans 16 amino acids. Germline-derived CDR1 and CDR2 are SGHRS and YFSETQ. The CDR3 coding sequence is TGCGCCAGCAGCTTGGGGGGCCGACAGGGTAGGTCACCCCTCCACTTT. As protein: CASSLGGRQGRSPLHF. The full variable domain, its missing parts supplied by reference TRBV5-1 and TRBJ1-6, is KAGVTQTPRYLIKTRGQQVTLSCSPISGHRSVSWYQQTPGQGLQFLFEYFSETQRNKGNFPGRFSGRQFSNSRSEMNVSTLELGDSALYLCASSLGGRQGRSPLHFGNGTRLTVT.

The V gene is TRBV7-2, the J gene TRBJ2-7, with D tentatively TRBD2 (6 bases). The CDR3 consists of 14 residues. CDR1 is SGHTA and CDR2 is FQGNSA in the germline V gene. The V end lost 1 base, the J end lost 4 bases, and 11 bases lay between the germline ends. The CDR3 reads CASSLVAGRYEQYF. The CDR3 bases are TGTGCCAGCAGCTTAGTAGCAGGGAGGTACGAGCAGTACTTC.

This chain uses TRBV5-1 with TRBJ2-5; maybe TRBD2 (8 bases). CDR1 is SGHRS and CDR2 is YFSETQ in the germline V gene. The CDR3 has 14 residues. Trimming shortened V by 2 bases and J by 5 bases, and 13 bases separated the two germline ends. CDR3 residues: CASSFSGGQETQYF. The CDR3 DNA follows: TGCGCCAGCAGCTTCAGCGGGGGACAGGAGACCCAGTACTTC.

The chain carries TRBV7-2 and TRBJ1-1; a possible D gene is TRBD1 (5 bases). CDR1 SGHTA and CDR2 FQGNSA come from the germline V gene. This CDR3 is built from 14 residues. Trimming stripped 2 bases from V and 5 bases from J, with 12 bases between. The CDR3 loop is CASSLFREVTEAFF. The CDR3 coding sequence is TGTGCCAGCAGCTTATTCAGGGAAGTTACTGAAGCTTTCTTT.

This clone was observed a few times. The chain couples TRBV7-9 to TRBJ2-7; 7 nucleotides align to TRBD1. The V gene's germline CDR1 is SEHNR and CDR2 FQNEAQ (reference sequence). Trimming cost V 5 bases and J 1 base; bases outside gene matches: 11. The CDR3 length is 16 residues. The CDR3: CASSKLDRDGSYEQYF. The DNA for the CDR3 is TGTGCCAGCAGCAAGCTAGACAGGGACGGATCCTACGAGCAGTACTTC.

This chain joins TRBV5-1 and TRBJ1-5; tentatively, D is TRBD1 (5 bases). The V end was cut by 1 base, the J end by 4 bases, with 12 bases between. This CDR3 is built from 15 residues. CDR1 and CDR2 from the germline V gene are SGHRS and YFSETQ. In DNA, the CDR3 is TGCGCCAGCAGCTTGAGCCCGACAGCTAATCAGCCCCAGCATTTT. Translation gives CASSLSPTANQPQHF.

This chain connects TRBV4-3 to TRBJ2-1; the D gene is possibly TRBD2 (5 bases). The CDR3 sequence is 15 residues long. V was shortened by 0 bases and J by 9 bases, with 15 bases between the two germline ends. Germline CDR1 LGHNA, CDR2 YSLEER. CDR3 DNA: TGCGCCAGCAGCCAAGATGAGTTAGCGAGCGGTGAGCAGTTCTTC. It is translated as CASSQDELASGEQFF.

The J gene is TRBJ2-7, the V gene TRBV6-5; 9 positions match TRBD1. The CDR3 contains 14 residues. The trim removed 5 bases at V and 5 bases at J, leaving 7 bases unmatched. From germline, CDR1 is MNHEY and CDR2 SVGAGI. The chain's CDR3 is CASSLRGTGNEQYF. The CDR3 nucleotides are TGTGCCAGCAGTCTCCGTGGGACAGGGAACGAGCAGTACTTC.

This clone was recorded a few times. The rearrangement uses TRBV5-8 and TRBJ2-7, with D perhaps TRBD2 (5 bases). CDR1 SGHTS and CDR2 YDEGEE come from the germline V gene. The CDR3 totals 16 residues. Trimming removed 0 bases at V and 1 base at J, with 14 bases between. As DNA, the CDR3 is TGTGCCAGCAGCTTGGGGGGTTGGACGGGGTCCTACGAGCAGTACTTC. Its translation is CASSLGGWTGSYEQYF.